A single T cell receptor (beta chain) is shown here with its context. Antigen unknown. This specimen belongs to a study of cytomegalovirus exposure and HLA in healthy donors. Study overall: In a later analysis, the 130 or so validation repertoires were reported to have used the same platform as the approximately 690 first-cohort repertoires. Overall study results and limits: Some TCR beta chains (about 170 of them) were listed as cytomegalovirus-associated. There were some public TCRs occurring in many donors, but most TCR sequences were rare. The finding came from a later analysis; first-cohort TCR clusters tended to co-occur in the 95 to 150 validation repertoires.

The data were produced by immunoSEQ multiplex PCR, yet TCRdb's version contains in-frame clones alone and is incomplete. The sample records about 250,000 clones, roughly 84% being singletons. CDR1 SNHLY and CDR2 FYNNEI come from the germline V gene. The CDR3 covers 14 residues. V was clipped by 6 bases and J by 2 bases; unmatched bases: 3. The chain employs TRBV2 and TRBJ1-3, with 8 bases matching TRBD1. The sample comprised PBMCs. The TCR originated in a man aged 18-30 years in good health and CMV-seropositive. The CDR3 region has the DNA TGTGCCAGCAGACCGGACAGGGCTGGAAACACCATATATTTT. Its protein product is CASRPDRAGNTIYF. The full variable domain, in which reference TRBV2 and TRBJ1-3 provide the parts outside the CDR3, is EPEVTQTPSHQVTQMGQEVILRCVPISNHLYFYWYRQILGQKVEFLVSFYNNEISEKSEIFDDQFSVERPDGSNFTLKIRSTKLEDSAMYFCASRPDRAGNTIYFGEGSWLTVV.